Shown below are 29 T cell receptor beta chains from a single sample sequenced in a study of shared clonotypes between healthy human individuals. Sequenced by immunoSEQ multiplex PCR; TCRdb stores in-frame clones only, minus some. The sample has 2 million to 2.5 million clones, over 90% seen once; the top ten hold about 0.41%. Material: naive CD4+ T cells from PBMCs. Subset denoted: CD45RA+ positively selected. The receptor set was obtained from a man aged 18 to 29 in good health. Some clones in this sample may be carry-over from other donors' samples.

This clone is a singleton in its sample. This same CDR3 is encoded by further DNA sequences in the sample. The CDR3 bases are TGTGCCAGCAGTGAATCGGGAAACACCATATATTTT. Translating gives CASSESGNTIYF. V and J are TRBV25-1 and TRBJ1-3; D call uncertain. The V gene's germline CDR1 is MGHDK and CDR2 SYGVNS. This CDR3 has 12 residues. The V gene lost 1 base and the J gene lost 4 bases, with 2 bases spanning the gap. Full variable domain (outside the CDR3, taken from reference TRBV25-1 and TRBJ1-3): EADIYQTPRYLVIGTGKKITLECSQTMGHDKMYWYQQDPGMELHLIHYSYGVNSTEKGDLSSESTVSRIRTEHFPLTLESARPSHTSQYLCASSESGNTIYFGEGSWLTVV.

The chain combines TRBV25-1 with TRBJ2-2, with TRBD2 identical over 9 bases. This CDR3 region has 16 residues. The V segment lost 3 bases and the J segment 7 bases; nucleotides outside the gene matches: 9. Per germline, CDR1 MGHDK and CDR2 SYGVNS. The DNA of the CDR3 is TGTGCCAGCAGTGATATGTTAGCGGGAGTCCACGGGGAGCTGTTTTTT. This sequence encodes CASSDMLAGVHGELFF.

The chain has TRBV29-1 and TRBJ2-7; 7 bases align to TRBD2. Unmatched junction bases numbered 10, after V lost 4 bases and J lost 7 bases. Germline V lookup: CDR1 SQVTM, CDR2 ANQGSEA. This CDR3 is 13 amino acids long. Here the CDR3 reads CSVGPGLGSEQYF. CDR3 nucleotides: TGCAGCGTTGGGCCAGGACTAGGTTCAGAGCAGTACTTC.

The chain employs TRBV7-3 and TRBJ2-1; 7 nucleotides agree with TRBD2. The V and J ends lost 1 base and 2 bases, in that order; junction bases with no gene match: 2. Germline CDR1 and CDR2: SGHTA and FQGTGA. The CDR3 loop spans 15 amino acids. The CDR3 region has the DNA TGTGCCAGCAGCTTAAGGCGGGAGCCCTACAATGAGCAGTTCTTC. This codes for CASSLRREPYNEQFF. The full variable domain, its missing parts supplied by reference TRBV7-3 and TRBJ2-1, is GAGVSQTPSNKVTEKGKYVELRCDPISGHTALYWYRQSLGQGPEFLIYFQGTGAADDSGLPNDRFFAVRPEGSVSTLKIQRTERGDSAVYLCASSLRREPYNEQFFGPGTRLTVL.

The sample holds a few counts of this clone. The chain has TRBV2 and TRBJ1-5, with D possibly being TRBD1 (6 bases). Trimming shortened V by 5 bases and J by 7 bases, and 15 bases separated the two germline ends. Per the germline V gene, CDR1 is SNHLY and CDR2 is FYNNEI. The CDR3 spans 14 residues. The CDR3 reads CASSPRGEAQPQHF. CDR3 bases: TGTGCCAGCAGTCCAAGGGGGGAAGCCCAGCCCCAGCATTTT. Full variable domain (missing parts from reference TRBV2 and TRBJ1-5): EPEVTQTPSHQVTQMGQEVILRCVPISNHLYFYWYRQILGQKVEFLVSFYNNEISEKSEIFDDQFSVERPDGSNFTLKIRSTKLEDSAMYFCASSPRGEAQPQHFGDGTRLSIL.

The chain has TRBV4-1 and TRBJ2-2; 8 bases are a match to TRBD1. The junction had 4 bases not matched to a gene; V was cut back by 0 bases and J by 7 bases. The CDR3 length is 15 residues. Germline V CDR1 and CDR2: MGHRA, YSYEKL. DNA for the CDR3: TGCGCCAGCAGCCAAGAAAGGACAGGGAGCGGGGAGCTGTTTTTT. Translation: CASSQERTGSGELFF.

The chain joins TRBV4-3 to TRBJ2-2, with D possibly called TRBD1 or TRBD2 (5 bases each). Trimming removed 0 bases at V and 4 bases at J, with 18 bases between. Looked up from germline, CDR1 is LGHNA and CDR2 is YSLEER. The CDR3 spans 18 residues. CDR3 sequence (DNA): TGCGCCAGCAGCCAAGATTTGTTGCACTCTGGGGGCACCGGGGAGCTGTTTTTT. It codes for CASSQDLLHSGGTGELFF.

Written as DNA, the CDR3 is TGTGCCAGCAGTTTACTGGCTACCTACGAGCAGTACTTC. It encodes CASSLLATYEQYF. The chain employs TRBV28 and TRBJ2-7; D not certain. Looked up from germline, CDR1 is MDHEN and CDR2 is SYDVKM. The CDR3 extends over 13 amino acids. V lost 2 bases, J lost 2 bases, and 7 bases lay in between.

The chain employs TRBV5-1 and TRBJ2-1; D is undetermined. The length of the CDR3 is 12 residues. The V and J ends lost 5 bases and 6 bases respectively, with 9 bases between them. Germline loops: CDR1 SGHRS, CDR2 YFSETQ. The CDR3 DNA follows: TGCGCCAGCAGTCCAACGTCCAATGAGCAGTTCTTC. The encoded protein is CASSPTSNEQFF.

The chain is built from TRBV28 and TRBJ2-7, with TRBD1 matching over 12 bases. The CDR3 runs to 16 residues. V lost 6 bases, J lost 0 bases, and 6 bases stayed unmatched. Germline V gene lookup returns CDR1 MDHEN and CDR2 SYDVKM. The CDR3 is CASSPSGQGASYEQYF. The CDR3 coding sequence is TGTGCCAGCAGCCCCTCGGGACAGGGGGCCTCCTACGAGCAGTACTTC.

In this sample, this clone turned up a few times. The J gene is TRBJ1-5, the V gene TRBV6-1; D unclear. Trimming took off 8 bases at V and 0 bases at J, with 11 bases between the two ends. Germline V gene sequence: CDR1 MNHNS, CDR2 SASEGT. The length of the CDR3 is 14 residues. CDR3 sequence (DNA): TGTGCCAGCTGCCTGCTCAATAGCAATCAGCCCCAGCATTTT. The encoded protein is CASCLLNSNQPQHF.

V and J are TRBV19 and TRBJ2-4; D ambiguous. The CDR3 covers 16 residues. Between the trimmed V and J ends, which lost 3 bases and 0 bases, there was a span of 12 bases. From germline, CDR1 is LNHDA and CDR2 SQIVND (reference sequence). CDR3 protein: CASSMISTTAKNIQYF. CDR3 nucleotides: TGTGCCAGTAGTATGATTTCCACGACAGCCAAAAACATTCAGTACTTC.

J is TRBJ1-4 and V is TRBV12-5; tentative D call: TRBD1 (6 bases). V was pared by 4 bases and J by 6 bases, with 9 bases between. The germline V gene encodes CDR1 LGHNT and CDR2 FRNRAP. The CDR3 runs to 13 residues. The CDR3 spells CASGSRGHEKLFF. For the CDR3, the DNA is TGTGCTAGTGGTTCCAGGGGCCATGAAAAACTGTTTTTT.

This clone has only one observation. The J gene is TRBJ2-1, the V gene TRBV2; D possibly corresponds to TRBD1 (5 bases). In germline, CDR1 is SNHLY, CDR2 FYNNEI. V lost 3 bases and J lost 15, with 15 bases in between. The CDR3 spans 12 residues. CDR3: CASSEVGAMPFF. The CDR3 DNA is TGTGCCAGCAGTGAGGTAGGGGCCATGCCGTTCTTC.

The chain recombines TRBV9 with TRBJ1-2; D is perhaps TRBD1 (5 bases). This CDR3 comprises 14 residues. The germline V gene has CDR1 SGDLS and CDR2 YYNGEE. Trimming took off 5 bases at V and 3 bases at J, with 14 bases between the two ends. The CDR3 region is CASRAAGVDYGYTF. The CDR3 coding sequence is TGTGCCAGCAGGGCCGCGGGGGTCGACTATGGCTACACCTTC.

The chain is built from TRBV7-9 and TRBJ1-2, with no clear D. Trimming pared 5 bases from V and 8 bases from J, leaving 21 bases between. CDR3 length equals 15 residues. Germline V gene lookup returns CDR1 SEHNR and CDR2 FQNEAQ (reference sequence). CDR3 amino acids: CASSDWAGQPTGYTF. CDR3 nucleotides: TGTGCCAGCAGCGATTGGGCAGGCCAACCAACGGGCTACACCTTC.

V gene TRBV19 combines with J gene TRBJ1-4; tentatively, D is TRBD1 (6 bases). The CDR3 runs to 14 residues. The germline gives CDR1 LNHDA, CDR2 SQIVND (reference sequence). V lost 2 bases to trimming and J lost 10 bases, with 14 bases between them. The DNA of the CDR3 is TGTGCCAGTAGTATATGGGCGGGACATGGAAAACTGTTTTTT. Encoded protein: CASSIWAGHGKLFF.

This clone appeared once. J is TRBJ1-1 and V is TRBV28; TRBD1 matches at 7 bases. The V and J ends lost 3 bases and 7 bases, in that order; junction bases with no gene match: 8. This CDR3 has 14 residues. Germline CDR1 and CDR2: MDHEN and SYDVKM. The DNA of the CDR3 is TGTGCCAGCAGTTTTGGCGCCCGACAGGGTGAAGCTTTCTTT. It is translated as CASSFGARQGEAFF.

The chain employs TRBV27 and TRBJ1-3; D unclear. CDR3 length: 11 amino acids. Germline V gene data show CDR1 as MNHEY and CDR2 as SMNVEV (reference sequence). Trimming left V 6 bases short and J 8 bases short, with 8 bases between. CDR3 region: CASSTGDTIYF. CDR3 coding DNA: TGTGCCAGCAGCACCGGGGACACCATATATTTT.

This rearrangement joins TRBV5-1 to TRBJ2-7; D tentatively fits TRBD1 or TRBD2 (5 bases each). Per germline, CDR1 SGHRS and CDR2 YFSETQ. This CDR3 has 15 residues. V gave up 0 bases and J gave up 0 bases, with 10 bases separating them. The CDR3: CASSLGDASSYEQYF. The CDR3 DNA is TGCGCCAGCAGCTTGGGGGACGCGAGCTCCTACGAGCAGTACTTC.

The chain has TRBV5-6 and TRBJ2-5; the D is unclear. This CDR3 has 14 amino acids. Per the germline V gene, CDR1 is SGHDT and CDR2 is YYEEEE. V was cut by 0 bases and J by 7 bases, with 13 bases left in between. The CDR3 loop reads CASSLGFALGTQYF. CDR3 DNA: TGTGCCAGCAGCTTGGGATTCGCGCTGGGGACCCAGTACTTC. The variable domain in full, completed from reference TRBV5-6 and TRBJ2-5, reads DAGVTQSPTHLIKTRGQQVTLRCSPKSGHDTVSWYQQALGQGPQFIFQYYEEEERQRGNFPDRFSGHQFPNYSSELNVNALLLGDSALYLCASSLGFALGTQYFGPGTRLLVL.

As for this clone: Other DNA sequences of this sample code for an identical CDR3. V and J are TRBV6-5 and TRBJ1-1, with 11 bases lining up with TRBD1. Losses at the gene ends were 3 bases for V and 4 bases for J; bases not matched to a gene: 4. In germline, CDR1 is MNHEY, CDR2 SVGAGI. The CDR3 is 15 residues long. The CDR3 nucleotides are TGTGCCAGCAGTTATTCAGGGACAGGGGGCACTGAAGCTTTCTTT. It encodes CASSYSGTGGTEAFF.

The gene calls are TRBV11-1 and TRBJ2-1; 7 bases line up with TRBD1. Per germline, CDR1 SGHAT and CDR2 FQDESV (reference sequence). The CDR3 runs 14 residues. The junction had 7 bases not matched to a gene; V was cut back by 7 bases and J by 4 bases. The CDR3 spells CASTFRDSYNEQFF. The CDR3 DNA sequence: TGTGCCAGCACCTTCCGGGACAGTTACAATGAGCAGTTCTTC.

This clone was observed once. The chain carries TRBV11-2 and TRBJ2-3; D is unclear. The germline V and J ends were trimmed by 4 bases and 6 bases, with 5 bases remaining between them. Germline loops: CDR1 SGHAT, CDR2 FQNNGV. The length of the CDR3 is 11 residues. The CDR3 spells CASSSTDTQYF. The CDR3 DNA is TGTGCCAGCAGCTCCACGGATACGCAGTATTTT.

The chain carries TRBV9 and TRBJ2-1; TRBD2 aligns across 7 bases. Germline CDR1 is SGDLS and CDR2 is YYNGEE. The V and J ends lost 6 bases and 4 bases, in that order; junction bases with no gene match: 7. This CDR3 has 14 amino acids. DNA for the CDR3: TGTGCCAGCACGCGGGCGGGAGAATACAATGAGCAGTTCTTC. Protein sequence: CASTRAGEYNEQFF.

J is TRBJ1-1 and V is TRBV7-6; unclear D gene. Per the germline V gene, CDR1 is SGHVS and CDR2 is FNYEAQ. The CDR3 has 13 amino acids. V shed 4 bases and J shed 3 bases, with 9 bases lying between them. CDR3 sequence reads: CASSWRRDTEAFF. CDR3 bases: TGTGCCAGCAGCTGGAGAAGGGACACTGAAGCTTTCTTT.

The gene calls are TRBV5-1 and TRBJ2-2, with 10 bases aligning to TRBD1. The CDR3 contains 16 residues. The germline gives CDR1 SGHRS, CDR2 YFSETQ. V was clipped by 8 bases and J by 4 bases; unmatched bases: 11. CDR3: CARIARDRGCTGELFF. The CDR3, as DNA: TGCGCCAGAATCGCTCGGGACAGGGGATGCACCGGGGAGCTGTTTTTT.

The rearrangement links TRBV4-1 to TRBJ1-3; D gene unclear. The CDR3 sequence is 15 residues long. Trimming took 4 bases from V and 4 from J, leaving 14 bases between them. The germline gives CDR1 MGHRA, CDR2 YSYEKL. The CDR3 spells CASSLVDFDGNTIYF. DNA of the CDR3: TGCGCCAGCAGCCTTGTGGACTTCGACGGAAACACCATATATTTT.

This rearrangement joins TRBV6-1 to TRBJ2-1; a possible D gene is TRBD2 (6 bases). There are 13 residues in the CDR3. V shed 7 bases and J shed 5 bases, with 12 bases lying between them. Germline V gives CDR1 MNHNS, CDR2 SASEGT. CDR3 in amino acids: CASIIGLNNEQFF. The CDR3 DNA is TGTGCCAGCATAATAGGACTAAACAATGAGCAGTTCTTC.